One T cell receptor (beta chain) is described in this entry. The clone's antigen remains unknown. Per-base quality was not reported, and no clone a single base away is much larger than it. The germline V gene encodes CDR1 ENHRY and CDR2 SYGVKD. The CDR3 holds 17 amino acids from the cysteine to the phenylalanine. The sequence is cut down to CDR3 DNA, 51 bases in frame from base 1. V lost 0 bases and J lost 1 base; the stretch between them is 16 bases long. The record originates from a study of CD8 T cells in Susac syndrome (dated by TCRdb to the late 2010s). Broadly, across the study: Among the sequenced Susac syndrome patients, six had clinically active disease and roughly eight were in clinical remission. The study used repertoire sequencing to test whether antigen drove CD8+ T cell activation and differentiation in Susac syndrome. At the time of blood withdrawal, Susac syndrome patients were either therapy-naive, taking corticosteroids (with some also receiving IVIg), or on IVIg alone.

RNA was extracted using the RNeasy kit, and roughly 0.5 to 1 microgram was reverse transcribed with random hexamers. The immunoSEQ multiplex PCR assay, which covers 54 Vbeta and 13 Jbeta segments, was used to amplify TCR beta CDR3 regions. To correct PCR amplification bias, a synthetic template baseline was used for both primer optimization and computational correction. For the original study's pipeline: Reads were annotated to V, D and J genes according to IMGT and were analyzed with immunoSEQ Analyzer, with only productive sequences retained. Clonality was calculated as one minus the Shannon entropy normalized by log2 of the number of productive unique sequences. For each patient and control, public and private clones were evaluated within the 100 most prevalent clones. Clones were defined as Susac-specific when absent from the healthy and MS cohorts, from over a thousand published viral clones and from other ImmuneACCESS disease sequences. Through fastp at Q25 and MiXCR, TCRdb rebuilt clones from the public reads, retaining in-frame beta chains. For every CDR3 protein sequence, its rows merge into one entry that carries the most common genes and DNA. The V and J calls shown here were made by TCRdb, not taken from the authors' results. This sample comprises about 140,000 distinct CDR3 sequences, over 90% of them detected only once. 0.13% to 0.15% of the sample belongs to the ten largest clones.

Peripheral blood CD8+ and CD4+ T cells from healthy donors, Susac syndrome patients and multiple sclerosis patients were profiled by high-throughput TCR beta sequencing. The Susac syndrome patients fulfilled recently defined diagnostic criteria for definite or probable disease. Bulk CD8+ and CD4+ T cells were purified by magnetic negative isolation, whereas CD8+ TEMRA cells were enriched by FACS. Blood was collected in EDTA tubes and processed within 24 hours, with PBMCs isolated through density gradient centrifugation. PBMCs intended for TCR sequencing were cryopreserved in liquid nitrogen and were subsequently thawed in a 37 degrees C water bath. The sorted or isolated CD4+, CD8+ and CD8+ TEMRA cells reached a purity of at least 90%. Overall study results and their limits: The study acknowledged that relatively few individuals were included in the TCR sequencing and HLA analysis. No clonal expansion was detected in the CD4+ T cell repertoire of Susac syndrome patients.

The specimen sequenced was CD4+ T cells from PBMCs. The clonotype comes from a human donor with Susac syndrome. The V and J segments used are TRBV10-3 and TRBJ2-7; the D gene is perhaps TRBD2, on 6 matching bases. The CDR3 loop reads CAISESLVGSRSYEQYF. Here is the DNA: TGTGCCATCAGTGAGTCGTTGGTCGGGAGCCGGTCCTACGAGCAGTACTTC.